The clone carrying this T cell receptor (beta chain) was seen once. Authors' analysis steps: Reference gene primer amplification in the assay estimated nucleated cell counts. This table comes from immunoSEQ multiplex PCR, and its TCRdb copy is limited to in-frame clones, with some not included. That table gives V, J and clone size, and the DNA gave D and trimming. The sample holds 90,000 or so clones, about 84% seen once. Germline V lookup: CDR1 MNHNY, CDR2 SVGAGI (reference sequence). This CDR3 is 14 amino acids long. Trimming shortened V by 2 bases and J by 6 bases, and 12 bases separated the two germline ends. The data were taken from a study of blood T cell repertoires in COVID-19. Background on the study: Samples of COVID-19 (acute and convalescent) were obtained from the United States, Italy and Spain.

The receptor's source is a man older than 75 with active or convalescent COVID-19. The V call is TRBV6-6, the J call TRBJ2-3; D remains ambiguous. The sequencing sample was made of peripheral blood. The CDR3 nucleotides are TGTGCCAGCAGTTACGCCTCAACAGCTGATACGCAGTATTTT. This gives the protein CASSYASTADTQYF.